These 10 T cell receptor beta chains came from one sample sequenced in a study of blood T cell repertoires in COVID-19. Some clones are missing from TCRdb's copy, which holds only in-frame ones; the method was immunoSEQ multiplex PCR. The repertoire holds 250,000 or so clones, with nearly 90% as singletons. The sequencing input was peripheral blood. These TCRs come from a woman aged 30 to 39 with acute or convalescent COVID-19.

The CDR3 DNA is TGTGCCAGCAGCGTAGGCCCCCGGGACATAGTCTTTGAAGCTTTCTTT. Protein sequence: CASSVGPRDIVFEAFF. The chain carries TRBV9 and TRBJ1-1, with D possibly TRBD1 on 6 matching bases. Germline CDR1 is SGDLS and CDR2 is YYNGEE. The CDR3 is 16 residues long. Trimming shortened V by 0 bases and J by 7 bases, and 19 bases separated the two germline ends.

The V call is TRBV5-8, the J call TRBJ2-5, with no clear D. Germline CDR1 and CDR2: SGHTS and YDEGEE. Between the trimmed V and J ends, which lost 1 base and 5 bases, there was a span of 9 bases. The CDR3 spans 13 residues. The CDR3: CASSLSGWETQYF. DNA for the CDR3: TGTGCCAGCAGCTTGTCCGGGTGGGAGACCCAGTACTTC.

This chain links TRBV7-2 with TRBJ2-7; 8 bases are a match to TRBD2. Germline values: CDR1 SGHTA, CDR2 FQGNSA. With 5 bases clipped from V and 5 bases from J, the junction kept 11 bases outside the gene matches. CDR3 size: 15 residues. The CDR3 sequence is CASSPQAAGVHEQYF. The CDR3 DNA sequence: TGTGCCAGCAGCCCCCAGGCAGCGGGAGTCCACGAGCAGTACTTC.

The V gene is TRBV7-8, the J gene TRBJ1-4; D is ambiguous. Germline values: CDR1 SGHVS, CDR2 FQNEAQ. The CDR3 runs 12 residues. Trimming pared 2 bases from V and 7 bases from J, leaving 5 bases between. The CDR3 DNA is TGTGCCAGCAGCTTAACCGGTGAAAAACTGTTTTTT. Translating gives CASSLTGEKLFF.

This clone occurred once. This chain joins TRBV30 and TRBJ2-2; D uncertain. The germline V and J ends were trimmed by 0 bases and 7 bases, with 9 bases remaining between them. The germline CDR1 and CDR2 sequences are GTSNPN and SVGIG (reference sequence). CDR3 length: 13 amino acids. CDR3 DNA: TGTGCCTGGAGTGTACTTGTCGGCGGGGAGCTGTTTTTT. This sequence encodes CAWSVLVGGELFF.

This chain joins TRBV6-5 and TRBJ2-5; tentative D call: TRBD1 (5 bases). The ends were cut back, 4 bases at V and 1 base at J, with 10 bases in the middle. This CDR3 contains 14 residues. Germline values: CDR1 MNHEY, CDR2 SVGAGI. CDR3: CASSSWGVQETQYF. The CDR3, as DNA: TGTGCCAGCAGTTCCTGGGGCGTCCAAGAGACCCAGTACTTC.

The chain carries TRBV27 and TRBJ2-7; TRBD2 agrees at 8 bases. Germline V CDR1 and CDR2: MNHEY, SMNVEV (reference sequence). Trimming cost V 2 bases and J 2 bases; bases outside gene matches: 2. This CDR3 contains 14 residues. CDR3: CASSLTGGPYEQYF. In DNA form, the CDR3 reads TGTGCCAGCAGTTTAACGGGGGGGCCCTACGAGCAGTACTTC.

The CDR3 here is CASSFLRGAEAFF. The CDR3 DNA reads TGCGCCAGCAGCTTTCTCAGGGGGGCTGAAGCTTTCTTT. The rearrangement uses TRBV5-1 and TRBJ1-1, with 7 bases fitting TRBD1. The CDR3 contains 13 residues. CDR1 is SGHRS and CDR2 is YFSETQ in the germline V gene. After removal of 2 bases from V and 6 bases from J, the junction contained 4 bases not matched to a gene.

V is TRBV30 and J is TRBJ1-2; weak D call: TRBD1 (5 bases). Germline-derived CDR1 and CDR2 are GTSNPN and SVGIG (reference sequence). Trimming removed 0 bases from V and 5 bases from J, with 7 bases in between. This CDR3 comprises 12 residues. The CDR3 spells CAWSVQEYGYTF. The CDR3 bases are TGTGCCTGGAGTGTACAGGAGTATGGCTACACCTTC.

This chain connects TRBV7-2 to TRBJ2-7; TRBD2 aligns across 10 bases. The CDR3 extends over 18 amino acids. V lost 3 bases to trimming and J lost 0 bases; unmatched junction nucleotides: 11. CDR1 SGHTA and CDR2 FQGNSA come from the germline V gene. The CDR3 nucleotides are TGTGCCAGCAGCTTCGGTGGGCTAGCGGGAGCTAACTCCTACGAGCAGTACTTC. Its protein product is CASSFGGLAGANSYEQYF. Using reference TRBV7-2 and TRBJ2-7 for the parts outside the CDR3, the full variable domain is GAGVSQSPSNKVTEKGKDVELRCDPISGHTALYWYRQSLGQGLEFLIYFQGNSAPDKSGLPSDRFSAERTGGSVSTLTIQRTQQEDSAVYLCASSFGGLAGANSYEQYFGPGTRLTVT.